Described below is a single T cell receptor (beta chain) sequence and its context. This specimen belongs to a study of blood T cell repertoires in COVID-19. Study information: The study counted Cohort 3 donors as recovered given two negative PCRs, clearance, or symptom resolution. From T cells, B-cell-depleted T cells, or PBMCs came the material, which was cDNA or gDNA.

In the authors' methods: Reference gene primer amplification gave estimated nucleated cell counts. This table comes from immunoSEQ multiplex PCR, and its TCRdb copy is limited to in-frame clones, with some not included. V and J calls and clone size are those listed in that table; D and trimming were worked out from the DNA. The sample carries around 290,000 clones, about 88% recorded once. The CDR3 runs to 13 residues. The junction had 5 bases not matched to a gene; V was cut back by 8 bases and J by 5 bases. CDR1 is MDHEN, CDR2 SYDVKM, per germline. This TCR was recovered from a woman aged 60-75 years in a cohort exposed to, infected with or recovered from COVID-19 (not recorded which). The specimen was PBMCs or T cells enriched from blood (not recorded which). The chain combines TRBV28 with TRBJ1-5; 8 bases are shared with TRBD1. The chain's CDR3 is CASAGQDHQPQHF. CDR3 bases: TGTGCCAGCGCGGGACAGGATCATCAGCCCCAGCATTTT. The variable domain in full, completed from reference TRBV28 and TRBJ1-5, reads DVKVTQSSRYLVKRTGEKVFLECVQDMDHENMFWYRQDPGLGLRLIYFSYDVKMKEKGDIPEGYSVSREKKERFSLILESASTNQTSMYLCASAGQDHQPQHFGDGTRLSIL.